Listed here are 27 T cell receptor beta chains from one sample, sequenced in a study of shared clonotypes between healthy human individuals (dated by TCRdb to about 2020). To prepare the library, the immunoSEQ multiplex PCR assay was applied. Not all clones reach the TCRdb copy of this immuneACCESS table, which keeps in-frame sequences only. Checked studies attribute under half of the gap to unresolved V genes and leave the rest unexplained. The sample data list some 490,000 clones, and about 84% of these were observed just once. The ten most abundant clones make up roughly 13% of the sample. The sample comprised PBMCs. The receptors derive from a woman aged 40-49 years in good health. Some clones in this sample may be carry-over from other donors' samples.

The rearrangement joins TRBV4-3 to TRBJ2-6, with 7 bases fitting TRBD1. V was pared by 2 bases and J by 3 bases, with 4 bases of the junction left unmatched. The CDR3 loop spans 16 amino acids. Germline V CDR1 and CDR2: LGHNA, YSLEER. The CDR3 region has the DNA TGCGCCAGCAGCCAAATAGGGGGCTTTGGGGCCAACGTCCTGACTTTC. It encodes CASSQIGGFGANVLTF.

In the case of this clone: This is likely an artifact of a read error, given a far larger clone one base away. The CDR3 bases are TGTGCCTGGAGTGTCCCGGAGGACTACGAGCAGTACTTC. Its protein product is CAWSVPEDYEQYF. V usage is TRBV30 and J usage is TRBJ2-7, with D possibly matching TRBD2 (5 bases). The CDR3 length is 13 residues. Trimming took 0 bases from V and 3 from J, leaving 9 bases between them. Germline values: CDR1 GTSNPN, CDR2 SVGIG (reference sequence).

As for this clone: Within the sample, other DNA sequences also encode this same CDR3. The rearrangement links TRBV18 to TRBJ1-1, with a possible D match to TRBD1 (5 bases). Between the trimmed V and J ends, which lost 3 bases and 14 bases, there was a span of 22 bases. CDR3 length equals 14 residues. CDR1 and CDR2 (germline): KGHSH, LQKENI. For the CDR3, the DNA is TGTGCCAGCTCACCGGGGCAGTCGGCAAGGGTAGCCTTCTTT. It specifies CASSPGQSARVAFF.

This clone was observed a few times. The chain couples TRBV29-1 to TRBJ1-4; 7 bases align to TRBD1. The CDR3 loop spans 13 amino acids. Per germline, CDR1 SQVTM and CDR2 ANQGSEA. Germline trimming cut 7 bases from V and 7 bases from J; bases unmatched to any gene: 9. CDR3 DNA sequence: TGCAGCGCCCTGACAGGGTTTGGTGAAAAACTGTTTTTT. This gives the protein CSALTGFGEKLFF.

The gene calls are TRBV29-1 and TRBJ1-2; D ambiguous. The CDR3 consists of 13 residues. Trimming removed 3 bases at V and 8 bases at J, with 16 bases between. CDR1 SQVTM and CDR2 ANQGSEA come from the germline V gene. The CDR3 spells CSVDWGVRTGYTF. CDR3 DNA sequence: TGCAGCGTTGATTGGGGAGTCCGCACGGGCTACACCTTC.

The V gene is TRBV28, the J gene TRBJ2-1; a possible D gene is TRBD2 (6 bases). The CDR3 totals 15 residues. Germline values: CDR1 MDHEN, CDR2 SYDVKM. V lost 6 bases to trimming and J lost 13 bases, with 25 bases between them. The CDR3 DNA follows: TGTGCCAGCAGCCCGAGTTTGGGTACGGGAGTCCCCCAGTTCTTC. Protein sequence: CASSPSLGTGVPQFF.

V usage is TRBV4-3 and J usage is TRBJ2-1; D not resolved. This CDR3 has 16 residues. CDR1 is LGHNA, CDR2 YSLEER, per germline. V lost 0 bases and J 2 bases, leaving 11 bases between the germline ends. The CDR3 protein is CASSQESGLPYNEQFF. The CDR3 DNA reads TGCGCCAGCAGCCAAGAATCAGGCCTGCCCTACAATGAGCAGTTCTTC.

Comment on this clone: A far bigger clonotype differs at one base, so this is likely a read error. This chain joins TRBV7-9 and TRBJ1-2, with TRBD1 matching 7 bases. J lost 14 bases, V lost 5 bases, and 11 bases had no gene match. This CDR3 is 12 amino acids long. Germline CDR1 reads SEHNR; CDR2 reads FQNEAQ (reference sequence). CDR3 region: CASSASWDRKTF. CDR3 bases: TGTGCCAGCAGCGCTAGCTGGGACAGAAAGACCTTC.

The genes are TRBV30 and TRBJ2-1, with TRBD2 identical over 11 bases. CDR1 is GTSNPN, CDR2 SVGIG, per germline (reference sequence). The CDR3 consists of 15 residues. The ends lost 2 bases at V and 8 bases at J; junction bases unmatched: 8. CDR3 nucleotides: TGTGCCTGGAGTAAACTAGCGGGAGTGTCCCATGAGCAGTTCTTC. Amino acids: CAWSKLAGVSHEQFF.

This chain links TRBV6-1 with TRBJ2-1, with 10 bases fitting TRBD2. After removal of 4 bases from V and 2 bases from J, the junction contained 2 bases not matched to a gene. This CDR3 has 15 residues. The germline V gene encodes CDR1 MNHNS and CDR2 SASEGT. CDR3 in amino acids: CASSATSGAYNEQFF. The CDR3 DNA is TGTGCCAGCAGTGCCACTAGCGGGGCCTACAATGAGCAGTTCTTC.

The chain employs TRBV6-1 and TRBJ2-1; TRBD1 aligns across 7 bases. This CDR3 contains 15 residues. The V gene's germline CDR1 is MNHNS and CDR2 SASEGT. V trimming: 6 bases; J trimming: 1 base; junction bases outside the gene matches: 6. CDR3: CASSLQGWSYNEQFF. The CDR3 nucleotides are TGTGCCAGCAGCCTACAGGGGTGGTCCTACAATGAGCAGTTCTTC.

The CDR3 reads CAWKQTGELFF. The DNA of the CDR3 is TGTGCCTGGAAACAGACCGGGGAGCTGTTTTTT. The chain joins TRBV30 to TRBJ2-2; D is ambiguous. This CDR3 has 11 residues. The ends were cut back, 4 bases at V and 5 bases at J, with 5 bases in the middle. Germline CDR1 GTSNPN, CDR2 SVGIG (reference sequence).

In its sample, this clone was seen many times. This same CDR3 is encoded by further DNA sequences in the sample. V gene TRBV5-5 combines with J gene TRBJ2-2, with D hard to call. Between the trimmed V and J ends, which lost 0 bases and 7 bases, there was a span of 7 bases. The CDR3 runs 13 residues. Germline assignment: CDR1 SGHKS and CDR2 YYEKEE (reference sequence). CDR3 residues: CASSLAEGGELFF. In DNA form, the CDR3 reads TGTGCCAGCAGCTTGGCGGAAGGCGGGGAGCTGTTTTTT.

This clone was detected ten times or more. The V gene is TRBV25-1, the J gene TRBJ2-1, with D hard to call. The CDR3 runs to 13 residues. The V gene's germline CDR1 is MGHDK and CDR2 SYGVNS. Between the trimmed V and J ends, which lost 2 bases and 4 bases, there was a span of 6 bases. The CDR3 sequence is CASSEKEYNEQFF. As DNA, the CDR3 is TGTGCCAGCAGTGAAAAAGAGTACAATGAGCAGTTCTTC.

Points on this clone: With a much larger clone just one base away, this may be a read error. The rearrangement links TRBV19 to TRBJ1-2; D remains unclear. The V gene lost 3 bases and the J gene lost 4 bases, with 9 bases spanning the gap. Germline V lookup: CDR1 LNHDA, CDR2 SQIVND (reference sequence). CDR3 length: 13 amino acids. CDR3 region: CASSIYKTYGYTF. The CDR3 nucleotides are TGTGCCAGTAGTATTTACAAGACCTATGGCTACACCTTC.

As regards this clone: Since a far larger clone is one base different, this is likely a read error. This chain uses TRBV5-1 with TRBJ2-2; D call uncertain. Between the trimmed V and J ends, which lost 5 bases and 7 bases, there was a span of 9 bases. CDR3 length: 12 residues. CDR1 is SGHRS and CDR2 is YFSETQ in the germline V gene. This CDR3 is CASRVNSGELFF. CDR3 in DNA: TGCGCCAGCAGGGTGAATAGCGGGGAGCTGTTTTTT.

Many counts were recorded for this clone. The sample holds other DNA sequences that translate to the same CDR3. The gene calls are TRBV5-5 and TRBJ1-1; tentatively, D is TRBD1 (5 bases). Between the trimmed V and J ends, which lost 3 bases and 0 bases, there was a span of 9 bases. The germline V gene encodes CDR1 SGHKS and CDR2 YYEKEE (reference sequence). There are 14 residues in the CDR3. The CDR3 loop reads CASSWGRLNTEAFF. The CDR3 DNA reads as TGTGCCAGCAGCTGGGGACGGCTGAACACTGAAGCTTTCTTT.

Points on this clone: One end of the junction does not line up with germline, which may come from a read error. The rearrangement uses TRBV10-3 and TRBJ1-1; D is ambiguous. Germline CDR1 and CDR2: ENHRY and SYGVKD. The CDR3 is 15 amino acids. In DNA form, the CDR3 reads TGTGCCAGCAGTTACTCATCCGAGGCGGGCACTGAAGCTTTCTTT. This codes for CASSYSSEAGTEAFF.

V usage is TRBV27 and J usage is TRBJ2-7; 11 bases line up with TRBD2. The CDR3 sequence is 15 residues long. Germline V gives CDR1 MNHEY, CDR2 SMNVEV (reference sequence). The ends lost 4 bases at V and 5 bases at J; junction bases unmatched: 7. The CDR3 protein is CASSYSGRALDEQYF. The CDR3 region has the DNA TGTGCCAGCAGTTATAGCGGGAGGGCCTTAGACGAGCAGTACTTC.

About this clone: A much larger clonotype is one base distant, so this may be a read error. The chain uses TRBV7-8 and TRBJ2-5; D unresolved. Germline loops: CDR1 SGHVS, CDR2 FQNEAQ. This CDR3 spans 17 amino acids. Here the CDR3 DNA reads TGTACCAGCAGCTTAGTCTCGGGTGGGTTGAGAGGAGAGACCCAGTACTTC. The encoded protein is CTSSLVSGGLRGETQYF.

A word on this clone: A far larger clone lies a single base away; this is likely a read error. CDR3 DNA sequence: TGTGCCAGCCGGGGACTAACGAACACCGGGGGGCTGTTTTTT. It codes for CASRGLTNTGGLFF. J is TRBJ2-2 and V is TRBV27; 7 positions match TRBD2. This CDR3 comprises 14 residues. The germline V gene has CDR1 MNHEY and CDR2 SMNVEV (reference sequence).

The rearrangement uses TRBV9 and TRBJ1-5; D remains unclear. The CDR3 covers 17 residues. V was clipped by 2 bases and J by 3 bases, with 18 bases between them. The V gene's germline CDR1 is SGDLS and CDR2 YYNGEE. The CDR3 loop is CASSVRPRAGHNQPQHF. CDR3 nucleotides: TGTGCCAGCAGCGTCCGCCCACGGGCAGGCCACAATCAGCCCCAGCATTTT.

The V call is TRBV5-1, the J call TRBJ2-5; 13 bases agree with TRBD2. The better agreement between TRBJ2-7 and the DNA end casts doubt on the J call. The germline V gene has CDR1 SGHRS and CDR2 YFSETQ. This CDR3 is built from 20 residues. The CDR3 bases are TGCGCCAGCAGCTTGGACTGGGGACTAGCGGGACTCACCCCCACCTACGAGCAGTACTTC. It codes for CASSLDWGLAGLTPTYEQYF.

The chain couples TRBV19 to TRBJ2-5; 7 nucleotides match TRBD2. The trim removed 1 base at V and 4 bases at J, leaving 9 bases unmatched. Germline V lookup: CDR1 LNHDA, CDR2 SQIVND (reference sequence). The CDR3 runs 16 residues. CDR3 protein: CASSIAGGSFGETQYF. CDR3 nucleotides: TGTGCCAGTAGTATAGCGGGGGGATCGTTTGGAGAGACCCAGTACTTC.

CDR3: CASSLAWEGSYEQYF. The CDR3 region has the DNA TGTGCCAGCAGCTTAGCATGGGAGGGATCCTACGAGCAGTACTTC. This chain links TRBV7-2 with TRBJ2-7; 7 bases align to TRBD2. This CDR3 has 15 residues. J was trimmed by 1 base and V by 0 bases; bases with no gene match: 3. Looked up from germline, CDR1 is SGHTA and CDR2 is FQGNSA.

The rearrangement uses TRBV7-7 and TRBJ2-5; a weak D match, TRBD2 (5 bases). Near its end, the DNA agrees better with TRBJ2-7, so the J call may be wrong. Germline lookup yields CDR1 SSHAT and CDR2 FNYEAQ (reference sequence). The CDR3 runs 14 residues. The CDR3 sequence: CASSLTRNSYEQYF. The CDR3 DNA follows: TGTGCCAGCAGCTTAACTAGGAACTCCTACGAGCAGTACTTC.

The genes are TRBV7-2 and TRBJ1-2; D uncertain. The CDR3 runs 12 residues. Germline CDR1 is SGHTA and CDR2 is FQGNSA. V dropped 4 bases and J dropped 7 bases, with 10 bases sitting between them. CDR3 DNA sequence: TGTGCCAGCAGCTATTTGATGAGTGGCTACACCTTC. Translation: CASSYLMSGYTF. The entire variable domain, with the rest obtained from reference TRBV7-2 and TRBJ1-2, is as follows: GAGVSQSPSNKVTEKGKDVELRCDPISGHTALYWYRQSLGQGLEFLIYFQGNSAPDKSGLPSDRFSAERTGGSVSTLTIQRTQQEDSAVYLCASSYLMSGYTFGSGTRLTVV.